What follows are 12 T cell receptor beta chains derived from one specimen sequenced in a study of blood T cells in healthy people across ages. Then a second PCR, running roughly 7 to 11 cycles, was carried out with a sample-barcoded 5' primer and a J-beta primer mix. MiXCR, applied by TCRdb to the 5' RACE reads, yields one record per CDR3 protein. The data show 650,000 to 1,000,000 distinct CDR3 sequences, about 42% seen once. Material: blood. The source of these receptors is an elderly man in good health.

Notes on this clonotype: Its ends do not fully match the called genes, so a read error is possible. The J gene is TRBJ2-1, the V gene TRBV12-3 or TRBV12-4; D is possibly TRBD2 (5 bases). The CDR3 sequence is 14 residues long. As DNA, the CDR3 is TGTGCCAGCAGTTTAACTAGTCACTACAATGTGCAGTTCTTC. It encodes CASSLTSHYNVQFF.

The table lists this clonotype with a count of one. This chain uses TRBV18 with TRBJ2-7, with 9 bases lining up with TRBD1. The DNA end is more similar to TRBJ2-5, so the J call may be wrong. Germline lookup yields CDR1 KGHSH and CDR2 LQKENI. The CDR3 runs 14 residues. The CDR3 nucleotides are TGTGCCAGCTCACCTCCGGGACAGGGAGAGACCCAGTACTTC. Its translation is CASSPPGQGETQYF.

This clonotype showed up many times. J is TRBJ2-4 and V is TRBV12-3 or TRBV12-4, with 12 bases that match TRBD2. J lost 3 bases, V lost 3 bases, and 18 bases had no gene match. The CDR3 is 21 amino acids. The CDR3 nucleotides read TGTGCCAGCAGTTTTGGTAGAGTGCTAGCGGGAGGGCCTGGGGTCAAAAACATTCAGTACTTC. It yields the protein CASSFGRVLAGGPGVKNIQYF.

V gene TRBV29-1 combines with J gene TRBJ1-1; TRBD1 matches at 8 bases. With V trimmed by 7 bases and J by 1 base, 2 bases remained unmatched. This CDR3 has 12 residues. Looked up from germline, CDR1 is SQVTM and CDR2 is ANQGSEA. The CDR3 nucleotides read TGCAGCGCGGGACAGGCGAACACTGAAGCTTTCTTT. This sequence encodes CSAGQANTEAFF.

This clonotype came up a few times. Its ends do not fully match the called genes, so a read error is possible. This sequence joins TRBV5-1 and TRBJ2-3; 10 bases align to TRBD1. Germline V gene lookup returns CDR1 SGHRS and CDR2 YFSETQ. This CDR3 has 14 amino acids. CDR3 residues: CASSLGQGEDTQYF. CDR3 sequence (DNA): TGTGCCAGCAGCTTAGGACAGGGGGAGGATACGCAGTATTTT.

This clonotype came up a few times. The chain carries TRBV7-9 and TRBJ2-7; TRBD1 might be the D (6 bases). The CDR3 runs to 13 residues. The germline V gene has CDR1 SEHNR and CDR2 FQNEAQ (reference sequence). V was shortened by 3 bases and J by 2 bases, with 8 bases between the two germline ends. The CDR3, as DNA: TGTGCCAGCAGCTTGGACAGTCCCTACGAGCAGTACTTC. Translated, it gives CASSLDSPYEQYF. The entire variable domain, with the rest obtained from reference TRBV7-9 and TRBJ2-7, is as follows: DTGVSQNPRHKITKRGQNVTFRCDPISEHNRLYWYRQTLGQGPEFLTYFQNEAQLEKSRLLSDRFSAERPKGSFSTLEIQRTEQGDSAMYLCASSLDSPYEQYFGPGTRLTVT.

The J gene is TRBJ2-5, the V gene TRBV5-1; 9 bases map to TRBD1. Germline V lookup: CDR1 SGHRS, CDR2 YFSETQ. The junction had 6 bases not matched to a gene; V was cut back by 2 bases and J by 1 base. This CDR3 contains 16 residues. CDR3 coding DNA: TGCGCCAGCAGCTTAGAACAGGGGGCTTCCCAAGAGACCCAGTACTTC. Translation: CASSLEQGASQETQYF.

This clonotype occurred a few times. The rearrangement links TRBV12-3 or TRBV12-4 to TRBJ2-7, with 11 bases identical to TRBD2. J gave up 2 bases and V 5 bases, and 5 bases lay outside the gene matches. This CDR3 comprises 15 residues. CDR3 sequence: CASSAGTSGPYEQYF. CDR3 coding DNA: TGTGCCAGCAGTGCCGGGACTAGCGGCCCCTACGAGCAGTACTTC.

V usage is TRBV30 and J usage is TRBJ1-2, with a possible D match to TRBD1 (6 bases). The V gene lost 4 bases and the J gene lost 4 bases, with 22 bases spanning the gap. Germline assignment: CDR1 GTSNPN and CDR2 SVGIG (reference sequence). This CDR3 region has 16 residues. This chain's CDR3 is CAWNPTHHGGAYGYTF. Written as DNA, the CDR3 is TGTGCCTGGAATCCGACACACCACGGGGGCGCCTATGGCTACACCTTC.

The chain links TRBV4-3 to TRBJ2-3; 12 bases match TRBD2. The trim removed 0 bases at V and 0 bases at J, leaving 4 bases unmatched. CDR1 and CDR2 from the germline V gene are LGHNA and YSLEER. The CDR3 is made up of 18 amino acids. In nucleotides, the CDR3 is TGCGCCAGCAGCCAAGATCTAGCGGGGGGGATGAGCACAGATACGCAGTATTTT. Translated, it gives CASSQDLAGGMSTDTQYF.

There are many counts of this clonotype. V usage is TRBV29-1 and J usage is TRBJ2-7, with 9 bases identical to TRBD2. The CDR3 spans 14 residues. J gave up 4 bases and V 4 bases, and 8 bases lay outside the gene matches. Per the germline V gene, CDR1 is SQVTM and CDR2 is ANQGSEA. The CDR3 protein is CSVARSSGTYEQYF. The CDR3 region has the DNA TGCAGCGTTGCTAGATCTAGCGGGACTTACGAGCAGTACTTC.

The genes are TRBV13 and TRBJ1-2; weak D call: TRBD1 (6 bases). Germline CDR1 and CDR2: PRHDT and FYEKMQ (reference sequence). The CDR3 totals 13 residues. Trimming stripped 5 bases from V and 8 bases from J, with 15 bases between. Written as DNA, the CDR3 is TGTGCCAGCAGCACCCGGGACACATGCGGCTACACCTTC. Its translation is CASSTRDTCGYTF.